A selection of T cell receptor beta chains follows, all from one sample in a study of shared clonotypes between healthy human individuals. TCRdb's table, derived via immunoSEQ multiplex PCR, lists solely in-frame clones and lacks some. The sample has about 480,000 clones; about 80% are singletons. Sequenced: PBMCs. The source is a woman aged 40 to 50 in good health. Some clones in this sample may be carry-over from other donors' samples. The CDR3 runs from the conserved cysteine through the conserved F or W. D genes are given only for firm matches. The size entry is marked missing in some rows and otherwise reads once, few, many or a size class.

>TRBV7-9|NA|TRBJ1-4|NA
TGTGCCAGCCAGAGGGGGGAAAATGAAAAACTGTTTTTT
CASQRGENEKLFF
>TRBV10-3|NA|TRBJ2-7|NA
TGTGCCGTCTCCAGGGGTTCCTACGAGCAGTACTTC
CAVSRGSYEQYF
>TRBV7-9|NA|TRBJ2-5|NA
TGTGCCAGCAGCACCTACCAAGAGACCCAGTACTTC
CASSTYQETQYF
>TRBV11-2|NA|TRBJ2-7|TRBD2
TGTGCCAGCAAAATAGCGGGAGAAACCTACGAGCAGTACTTC
CASKIAGETYEQYF
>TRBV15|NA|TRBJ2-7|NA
TGTGCCACCAGCAGAGATCGATCCTACGAGCAGTACTTC
CATSRDRSYEQYF
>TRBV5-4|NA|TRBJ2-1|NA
TGTGCCAGCAGCTCGGAGGGGGGCGGGTACAATGAGCAGTTCTTC
CASSSEGGGYNEQFF
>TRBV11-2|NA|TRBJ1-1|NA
TGTGCCAGCAGCTTAGCGCTGGGGGCGGCTTTCTTT
CASSLALGAAFF
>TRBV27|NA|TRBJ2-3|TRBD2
TGTGCCACCCTTAGCGGGAGGGACACAGATACGCAGTATTTT
CATLSGRDTDTQYF
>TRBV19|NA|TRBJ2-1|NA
TGTGCCAGTAGTACTAGGGGCGATTATGAGCAGTTCTTC
CASSTRGDYEQFF
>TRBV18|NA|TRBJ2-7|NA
TGTGCCAGCTCACCTACATCGGGGCACCTCTACGAGCAGTACTTC
CASSPTSGHLYEQYF
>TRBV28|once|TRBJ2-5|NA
TGTGCCAGCAGTCTAGAAGAGACCCAGTACTTC
CASSLEETQYF
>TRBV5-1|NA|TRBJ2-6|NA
TGCGCCAGCAGCTTGGATTTTGGGGGCGCTGGGGCCAACGTCCTGACTTTC
CASSLDFGGAGANVLTF
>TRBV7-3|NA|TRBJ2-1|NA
TGTGCCAGCAGCTCAAACCTAGCGTGGAGCTCCTACAATGAGCAGTTCTTC
CASSSNLAWSSYNEQFF
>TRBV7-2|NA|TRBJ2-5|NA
TGTGCCAGCAGCTTAGGGCTATCGGAGACCCAGTACTTC
CASSLGLSETQYF
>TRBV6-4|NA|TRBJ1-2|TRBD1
TGTGCCAGCACCCAGGGGGCCTACACCTTC
CASTQGAYTF
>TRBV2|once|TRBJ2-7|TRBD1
TGTGCCAGCAGAGATCCGGGACAGGCTTTCGAGCAGTACTTC
CASRDPGQAFEQYF
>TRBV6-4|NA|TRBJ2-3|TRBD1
TGTGCCAGCAATTCCCGGGACAGGGAGACAGATACGCAGTATTTT
CASNSRDRETDTQYF
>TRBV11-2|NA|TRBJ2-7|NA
TGTGCCAGCAGCATTGGACAGAACTACGAGCAGTACTTC
CASSIGQNYEQYF
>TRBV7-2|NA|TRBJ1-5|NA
TGTGCCAGCAGCCCTCTCGGTGGTTGGAGCAATCAGCCCCAGCATTTT
CASSPLGGWSNQPQHF
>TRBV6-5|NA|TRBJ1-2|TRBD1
TGTGCCAGCAGCACACCAGGGGGGTGGTATGGCTACACCTTC
CASSTPGGWYGYTF
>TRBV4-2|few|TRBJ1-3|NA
TGTGCCAGCAGCCAAGAGTGGCAGGGCGCAGGAAACACCATATATTTT
CASSQEWQGAGNTIYF
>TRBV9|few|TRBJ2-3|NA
TGTGCCAGCAGCGAGAGTGCGGGACAGACTTTCACAGATACGCAGTATTTT
CASSESAGQTFTDTQYF
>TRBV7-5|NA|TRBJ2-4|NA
TGTGTCAGAAGCTTACTGGTCTGGACTAGCGAGGACAAAAACATTCAGTACTTC
CVRSLLVWTSEDKNIQYF
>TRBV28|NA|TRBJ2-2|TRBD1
TGTGCCAGCAGTTTTCTGGACAGGGTCACCGGGGAGCTGTTTTTT
CASSFLDRVTGELFF
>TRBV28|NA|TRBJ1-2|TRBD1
TGTGCCAGCATGTCCGGGACAGGGGATGTTGGCTACACCTTC
CASMSGTGDVGYTF
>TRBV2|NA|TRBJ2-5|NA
TGTGCCAGCAGTGGACCCGAGGGAGAGACCCAGTACTTC
CASSGPEGETQYF